This T cell receptor beta chain stems from a study of blood T cell repertoires in COVID-19. Study in general: Samples came from the United States, Italy and Spain, spanning acute and convalescent COVID-19. PBMCs, B-cell-depleted T cells, or T cells were the source of the cDNA or gDNA that made up the material.

The study assigned cohorts using participant-reported clinical history. As handled by the study authors: Researchers report that nucleated cell counts were estimated from reference gene primer amplification. Data came from immunoSEQ multiplex PCR; TCRdb stores just in-frame clones and leaves some out. Clonal size and the V and J genes are those of that table, whereas D and trimming came from the DNA. The sample records about 220,000 clones, 85% to 90% being singletons. The count of this clone is one. This TCR came from a man aged 30-40 years who had been exposed to COVID-19. Sequenced sample: PBMCs or T cells enriched from blood (not recorded which).

CDR3 sequence reads: CASRTGNQPQHF. The CDR3 nucleotides are TGTGCCAGCAGAACAGGGAACCAGCCCCAGCATTTT. This chain links TRBV12-3 or TRBV12-4 with TRBJ1-5, with D tentatively TRBD1 (6 bases). V lost 6 bases and J 7 bases, leaving 10 bases between the germline ends. This CDR3 is built from 12 residues.